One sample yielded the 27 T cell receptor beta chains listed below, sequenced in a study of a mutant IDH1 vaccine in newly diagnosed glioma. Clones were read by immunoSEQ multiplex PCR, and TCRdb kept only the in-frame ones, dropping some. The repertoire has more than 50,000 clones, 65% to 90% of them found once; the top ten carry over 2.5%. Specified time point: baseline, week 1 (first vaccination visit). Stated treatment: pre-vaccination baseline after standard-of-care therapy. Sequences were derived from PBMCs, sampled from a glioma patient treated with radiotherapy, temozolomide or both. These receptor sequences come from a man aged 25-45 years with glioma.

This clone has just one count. Written as DNA, the CDR3 is TGTGCCACCCTCCGGGACACCACTAACTATGGCTACACCTTC. Its protein product is CATLRDTTNYGYTF. This sequence joins TRBV6-1 and TRBJ1-2, with D possibly matching TRBD1 (6 bases). Trimming pared 10 bases from V and 0 bases from J, leaving 15 bases between. Germline loops: CDR1 MNHNS, CDR2 SASEGT. CDR3 length: 14 amino acids.

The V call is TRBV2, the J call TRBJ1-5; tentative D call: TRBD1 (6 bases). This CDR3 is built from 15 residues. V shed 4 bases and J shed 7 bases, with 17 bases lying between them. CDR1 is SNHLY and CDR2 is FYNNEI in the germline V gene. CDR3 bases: TGTGCCAGCAGTGTTAGGAGGGGGGTACGACAGCCCCAGCATTTT. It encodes CASSVRRGVRQPQHF.

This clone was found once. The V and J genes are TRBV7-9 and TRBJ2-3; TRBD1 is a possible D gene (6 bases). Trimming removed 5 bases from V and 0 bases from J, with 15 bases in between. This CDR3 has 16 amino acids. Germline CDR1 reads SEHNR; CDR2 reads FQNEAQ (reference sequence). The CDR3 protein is CASSTYRETSTDTQYF. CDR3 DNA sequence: TGTGCCAGCAGCACTTACAGGGAAACTAGCACAGATACGCAGTATTTT.

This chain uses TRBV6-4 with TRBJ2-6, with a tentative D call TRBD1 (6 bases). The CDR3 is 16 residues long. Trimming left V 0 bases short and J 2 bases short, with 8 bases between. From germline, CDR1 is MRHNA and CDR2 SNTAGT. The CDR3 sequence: CASSDSSGAGANVLTF. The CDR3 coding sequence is TGTGCCAGCAGTGACTCATCAGGGGCTGGGGCCAACGTCCTGACTTTC.

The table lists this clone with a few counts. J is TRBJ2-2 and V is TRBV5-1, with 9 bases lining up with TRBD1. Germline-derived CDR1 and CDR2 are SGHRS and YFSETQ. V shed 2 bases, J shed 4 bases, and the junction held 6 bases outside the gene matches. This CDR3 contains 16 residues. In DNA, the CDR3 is TGCGCCAGCAGCTTAAGACAGGGGGGTGTCACCGGGGAGCTGTTTTTT. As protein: CASSLRQGGVTGELFF.

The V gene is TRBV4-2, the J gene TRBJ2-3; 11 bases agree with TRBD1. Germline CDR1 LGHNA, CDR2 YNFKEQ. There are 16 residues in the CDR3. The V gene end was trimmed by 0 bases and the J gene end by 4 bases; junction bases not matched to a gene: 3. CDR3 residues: CASSQDGGQGADTQYF. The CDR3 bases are TGTGCCAGCAGCCAAGACGGGGGACAGGGGGCAGATACGCAGTATTTT.

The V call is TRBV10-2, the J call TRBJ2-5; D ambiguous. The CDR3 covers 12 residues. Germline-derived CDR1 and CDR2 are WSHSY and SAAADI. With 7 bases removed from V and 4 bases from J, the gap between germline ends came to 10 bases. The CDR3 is CASTYPGETQYF. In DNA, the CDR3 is TGCGCCAGCACCTACCCAGGAGAGACCCAGTACTTC.

CDR3 in amino acids: CASSLEPTGVVTGELFF. The CDR3, as DNA: TGTGCCAGCAGCTTAGAACCAACAGGGGTAGTCACCGGGGAGCTGTTTTTT. The chain combines TRBV7-6 with TRBJ2-2, with 7 bases identical to TRBD1. V trimming: 1 base; J trimming: 4 bases; junction bases outside the gene matches: 9. The germline V gene has CDR1 SGHVS and CDR2 FNYEAQ. The CDR3 spans 17 residues.

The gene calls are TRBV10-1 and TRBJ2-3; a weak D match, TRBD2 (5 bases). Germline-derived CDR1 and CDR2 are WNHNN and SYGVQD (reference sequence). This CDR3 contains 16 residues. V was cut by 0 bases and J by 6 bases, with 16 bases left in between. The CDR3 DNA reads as TGCGCCAGCAGTGAGTCTGGTGACTATCTTCCTGATACGCAGTATTTT. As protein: CASSESGDYLPDTQYF.

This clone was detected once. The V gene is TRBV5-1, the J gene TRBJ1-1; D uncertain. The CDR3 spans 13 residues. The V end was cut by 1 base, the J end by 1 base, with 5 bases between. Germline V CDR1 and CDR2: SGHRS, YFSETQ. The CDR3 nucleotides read TGCGCCAGCAGCTTGTCCCCGAACACTGAAGCTTTCTTT. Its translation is CASSLSPNTEAFF.

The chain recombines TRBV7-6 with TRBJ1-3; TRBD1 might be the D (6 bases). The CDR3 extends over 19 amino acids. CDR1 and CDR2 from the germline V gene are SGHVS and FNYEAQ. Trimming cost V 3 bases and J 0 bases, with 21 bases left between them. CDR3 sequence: CASSLAGRGALSSGNTIYF. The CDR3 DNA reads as TGTGCCAGCAGCTTGGCCGGCAGGGGAGCCCTAAGCTCTGGAAACACCATATATTTT.

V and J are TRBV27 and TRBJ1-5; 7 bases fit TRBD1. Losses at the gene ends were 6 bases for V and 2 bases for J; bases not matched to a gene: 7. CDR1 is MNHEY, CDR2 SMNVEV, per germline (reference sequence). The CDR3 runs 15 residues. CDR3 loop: CASRDRPGGNQPQHF. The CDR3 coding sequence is TGTGCCAGCAGGGACAGGCCTGGGGGCAATCAGCCCCAGCATTTT.

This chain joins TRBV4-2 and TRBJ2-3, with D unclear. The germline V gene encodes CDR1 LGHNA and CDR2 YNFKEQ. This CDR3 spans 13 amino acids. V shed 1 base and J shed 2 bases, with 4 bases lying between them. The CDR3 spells CASSQALTDTQYF. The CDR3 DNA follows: TGTGCCAGCAGCCAAGCCCTCACAGATACGCAGTATTTT.

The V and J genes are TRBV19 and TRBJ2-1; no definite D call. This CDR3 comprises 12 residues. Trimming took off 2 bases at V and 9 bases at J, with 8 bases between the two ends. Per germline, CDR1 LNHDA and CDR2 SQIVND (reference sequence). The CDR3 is CASSIYLGEQFF. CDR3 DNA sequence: TGTGCCAGTAGTATATACCTCGGTGAGCAGTTCTTC. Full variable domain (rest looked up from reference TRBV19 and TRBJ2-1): DGGITQSPKYLFRKEGQNVTLSCEQNLNHDAMYWYRQDPGQGLRLIYYSQIVNDFQKGDIAEGYSVSREKKESFPLTVTSAQKNPTAFYLCASSIYLGEQFFGPGTRLTVL.

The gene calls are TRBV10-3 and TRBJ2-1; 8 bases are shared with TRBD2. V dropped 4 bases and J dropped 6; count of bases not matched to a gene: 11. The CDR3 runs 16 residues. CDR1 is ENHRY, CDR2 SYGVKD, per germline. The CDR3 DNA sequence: TGTGCCATCAGTGGTGATGCGGGGGGCCTTCTCAATGAGCAGTTCTTC. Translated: CAISGDAGGLLNEQFF.

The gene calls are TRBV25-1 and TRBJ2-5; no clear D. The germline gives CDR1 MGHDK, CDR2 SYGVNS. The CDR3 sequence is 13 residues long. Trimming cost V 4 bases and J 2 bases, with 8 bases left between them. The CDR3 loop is CASSAHGQETQYF. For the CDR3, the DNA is TGTGCCAGCAGTGCCCACGGACAAGAGACCCAGTACTTC. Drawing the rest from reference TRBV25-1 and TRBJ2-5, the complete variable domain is EADIYQTPRYLVIGTGKKITLECSQTMGHDKMYWYQQDPGMELHLIHYSYGVNSTEKGDLSSESTVSRIRTEHFPLTLESARPSHTSQYLCASSAHGQETQYFGPGTRLLVL.

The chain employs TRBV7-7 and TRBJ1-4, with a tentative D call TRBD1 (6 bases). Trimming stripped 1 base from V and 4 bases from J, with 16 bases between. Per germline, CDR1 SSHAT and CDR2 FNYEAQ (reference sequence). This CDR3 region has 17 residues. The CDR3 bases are TGTGCCAGCAGCTTAGGCGCGGGGGCCGGGGGTAATGAAAAACTGTTTTTT. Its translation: CASSLGAGAGGNEKLFF.

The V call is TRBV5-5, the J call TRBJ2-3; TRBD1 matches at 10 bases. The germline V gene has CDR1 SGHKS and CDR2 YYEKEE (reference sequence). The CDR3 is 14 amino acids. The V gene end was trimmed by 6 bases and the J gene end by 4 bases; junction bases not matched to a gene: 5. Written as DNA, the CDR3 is TGTGCCAGCATCGACAGGGGGCGTGCAGATACGCAGTATTTT. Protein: CASIDRGRADTQYF.

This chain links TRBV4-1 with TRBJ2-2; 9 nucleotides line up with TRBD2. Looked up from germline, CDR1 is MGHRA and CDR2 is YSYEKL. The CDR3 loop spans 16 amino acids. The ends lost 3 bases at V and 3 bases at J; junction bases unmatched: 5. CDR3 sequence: CASSHPLAGYTGELFF. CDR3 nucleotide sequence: TGCGCCAGCAGCCACCCTCTAGCGGGGTACACCGGGGAGCTGTTTTTT.

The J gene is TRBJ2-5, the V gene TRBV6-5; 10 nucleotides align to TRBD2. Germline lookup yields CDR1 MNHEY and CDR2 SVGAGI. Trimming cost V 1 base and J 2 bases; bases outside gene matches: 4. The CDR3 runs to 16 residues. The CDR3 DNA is TGTGCCAGCAGTTACTTTTTTAGCGGGGGGCAAGAGACCCAGTACTTC. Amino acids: CASSYFFSGGQETQYF.

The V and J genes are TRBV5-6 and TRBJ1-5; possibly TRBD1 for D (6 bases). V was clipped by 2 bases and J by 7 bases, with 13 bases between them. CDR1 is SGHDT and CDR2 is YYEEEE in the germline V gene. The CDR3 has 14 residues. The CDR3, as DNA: TGTGCCAGCAGCTTATACGGGGGCGGGCAGCCCCAGCATTTT. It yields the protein CASSLYGGGQPQHF.

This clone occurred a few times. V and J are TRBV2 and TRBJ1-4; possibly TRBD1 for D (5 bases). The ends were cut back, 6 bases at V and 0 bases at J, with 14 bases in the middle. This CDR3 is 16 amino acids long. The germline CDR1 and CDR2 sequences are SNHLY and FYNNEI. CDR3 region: CASSTSTESTNEKLFF. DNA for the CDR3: TGTGCCAGCAGCACCTCGACAGAATCAACTAATGAAAAACTGTTTTTT.

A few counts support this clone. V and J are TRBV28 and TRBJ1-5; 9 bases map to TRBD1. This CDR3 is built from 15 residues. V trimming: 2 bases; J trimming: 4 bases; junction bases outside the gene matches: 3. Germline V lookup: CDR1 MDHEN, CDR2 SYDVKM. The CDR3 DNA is TGTGCCAGCAGTTTAATGGGACAGGGTAATCAGCCCCAGCATTTT. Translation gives CASSLMGQGNQPQHF.

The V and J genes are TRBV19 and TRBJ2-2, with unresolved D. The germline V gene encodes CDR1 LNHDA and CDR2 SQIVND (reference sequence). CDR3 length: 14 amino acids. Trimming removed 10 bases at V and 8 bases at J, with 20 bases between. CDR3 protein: CATRPQRPGGELFF. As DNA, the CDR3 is TGTGCCACCAGACCCCAGCGCCCCGGGGGGGAGCTGTTTTTT.

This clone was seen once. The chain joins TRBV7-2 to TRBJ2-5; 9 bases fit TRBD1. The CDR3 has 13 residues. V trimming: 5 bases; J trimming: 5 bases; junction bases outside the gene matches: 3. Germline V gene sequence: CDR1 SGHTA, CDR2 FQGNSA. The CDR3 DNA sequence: TGTGCCAGCAGCCCAGGGACAGGGGAGACCCAGTACTTC. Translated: CASSPGTGETQYF.

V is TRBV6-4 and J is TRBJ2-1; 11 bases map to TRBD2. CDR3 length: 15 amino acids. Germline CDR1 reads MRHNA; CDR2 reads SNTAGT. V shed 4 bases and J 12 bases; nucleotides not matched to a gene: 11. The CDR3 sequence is CASSALPSGGFPQFF. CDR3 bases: TGTGCCAGCAGTGCCCTTCCTAGCGGGGGGTTCCCGCAGTTCTTC.

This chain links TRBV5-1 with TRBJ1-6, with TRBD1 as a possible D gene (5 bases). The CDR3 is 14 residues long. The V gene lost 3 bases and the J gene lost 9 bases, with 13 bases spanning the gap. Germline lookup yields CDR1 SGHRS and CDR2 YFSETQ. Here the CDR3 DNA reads TGCGCCAGCAGCTCGGACACGGGCTTTTCACCCCTCCACTTT. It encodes CASSSDTGFSPLHF.